One and the same sample provided the 25 T cell receptor beta chains below, sequenced in a study of blood T cell repertoires in COVID-19. Libraries were prepared by immunoSEQ multiplex PCR; TCRdb keeps only in-frame clonotypes and omits some of them. The sample holds roughly 68,000 clones; roughly 86% are singletons and the top ten take over 25%. Specimen: peripheral blood. Every receptor here comes from a man over 45 with acute or convalescent COVID-19.

With respect to this clone: One end of the junction is discordant with germline, which a read error may explain. The chain couples TRBV29-1 to TRBJ2-3, with TRBD1 as a possible D gene (6 bases). Germline-derived CDR1 and CDR2 are SQVTM and ANQGSEA. The CDR3 runs 12 residues. DNA of the CDR3: TGCAGCGCTTTCAGGGGTACAGACACGCAGTATTTT. Translation gives CSAFRGTDTQYF.

This chain uses TRBV19 with TRBJ1-2; tentative D call: TRBD1 (5 bases). The germline V gene has CDR1 LNHDA and CDR2 SQIVND (reference sequence). This CDR3 comprises 15 residues. Trimming left V 2 bases short and J 8 bases short, with 18 bases between. The CDR3 DNA reads as TGTGCCAGTAGTATACCTGCGGGACCGCCGCTAGGCTACACCTTC. Translating it yields CASSIPAGPPLGYTF.

This sequence joins TRBV14 and TRBJ2-7; TRBD2 might be the D (5 bases). The V gene's germline CDR1 is SGHDN and CDR2 FVKESK. Trimming cost V 5 bases and J 2 bases, with 13 bases left between them. The length of the CDR3 is 14 residues. The CDR3 DNA is TGTGCCAGCAGCACCGGGATTGGAACCTACGAGCAGTACTTC. Translation: CASSTGIGTYEQYF. The whole variable domain, filled in from reference TRBV14 and TRBJ2-7, reads EAGVTQFPSHSVIEKGQTVTLRCDPISGHDNLYWYRRVMGKEIKFLLHFVKESKQDESGMPNNRFLAERTGGTYSTLKVQPAELEDSGVYFCASSTGIGTYEQYFGPGTRLTVT.

The V call is TRBV19, the J call TRBJ1-5; 10 bases are shared with TRBD1. The V segment lost 5 bases and the J segment 6 bases; nucleotides outside the gene matches: 10. The CDR3 has 16 amino acids. The germline gives CDR1 LNHDA, CDR2 SQIVND (reference sequence). CDR3 sequence: CASSLEGQGTGQPQHF. As DNA, the CDR3 is TGTGCCAGTAGTCTTGAGGGACAGGGGACCGGTCAGCCCCAGCATTTT.

V and J are TRBV5-1 and TRBJ2-7; TRBD1 matches 8 bases. The CDR3 loop spans 16 amino acids. Germline CDR1 reads SGHRS; CDR2 reads YFSETQ. Trimming took 2 bases from V and 2 from J; bases not matched to a gene: 9. Written as DNA, the CDR3 is TGCGCCAGCAGCTTCGGTTCGACAGGGGTCCCCTACGAGCAGTACTTC. Amino acid sequence: CASSFGSTGVPYEQYF.

This clone was recorded once. This chain uses TRBV7-9 with TRBJ2-1; 8 bases match TRBD1. The CDR3 runs 16 residues. Germline CDR1 and CDR2: SEHNR and FQNEAQ (reference sequence). V was clipped by 3 bases and J by 9 bases; unmatched bases: 13. The CDR3: CASSLSGGRGLGEQFF. CDR3 nucleotide sequence: TGTGCCAGCAGCTTGTCAGGAGGCAGGGGGCTAGGTGAGCAGTTCTTC.

The chain combines TRBV24-1 with TRBJ2-2, with 9 bases matching TRBD1. Looked up from germline, CDR1 is KGHDR and CDR2 is SFDVKD. The length of the CDR3 is 16 residues. The V and J ends lost 4 bases and 6 bases, in that order; junction bases with no gene match: 8. CDR3 sequence reads: CATSDSGTGRAGELFF. The CDR3 DNA follows: TGTGCCACCAGTGACTCCGGGACAGGGAGGGCCGGGGAGCTGTTTTTT.

This chain joins TRBV6-5 and TRBJ1-5, with 9 bases that match TRBD1. The CDR3 contains 15 residues. Germline-derived CDR1 and CDR2 are MNHEY and SVGAGI. V trimming: 6 bases; J trimming: 4 bases; junction bases outside the gene matches: 7. For the CDR3, the DNA is TGTGCCAGCAGACAACAGGGGGCCGAAAATCAGCCCCAGCATTTT. Amino acids: CASRQQGAENQPQHF.

This clone was detected only once. The chain couples TRBV9 to TRBJ2-5, with unresolved D. V was clipped by 3 bases and J by 0 bases, with 12 bases between them. The germline CDR1 and CDR2 sequences are SGDLS and YYNGEE. The CDR3 length is 15 residues. This CDR3 is CASSDMVGYQETQYF. DNA of the CDR3: TGTGCCAGCAGCGACATGGTCGGGTACCAAGAGACCCAGTACTTC.

The V and J genes are TRBV25-1 and TRBJ1-2, with a tentative D call TRBD1 (5 bases). The CDR3 sequence is 14 residues long. The V end lost 4 bases, the J end lost 6 bases, and 15 bases lay between the germline ends. Germline CDR1 and CDR2: MGHDK and SYGVNS. CDR3 residues: CASSGAGKSDGYTF. For the CDR3, the DNA is TGTGCCAGCAGTGGAGCAGGGAAATCAGATGGCTACACCTTC.

A word on this clone: A read error may account for a junction end that differs from germline. In DNA form, the CDR3 reads TGCGCCAGCAGTGACCAGGATCAAGGGACCCAGTACTTC. Protein sequence: CASSDQDQGTQYF. This chain uses TRBV10-1 with TRBJ2-5; D is unclear. The germline gives CDR1 WNHNN, CDR2 SYGVQD (reference sequence). The CDR3 is 13 amino acids.

J is TRBJ2-7 and V is TRBV9; D is unclear. V lost 4 bases and J lost 0, with 8 bases in between. This CDR3 contains 13 residues. Germline loops: CDR1 SGDLS, CDR2 YYNGEE. The CDR3 bases are TGTGCCAGCAGCCCGGGTCTCTCCTACGAGCAGTACTTC. It yields the protein CASSPGLSYEQYF.

The chain uses TRBV7-9 and TRBJ1-1, with D unclear. Between the trimmed V and J ends, which lost 5 bases and 4 bases, there was a span of 14 bases. This CDR3 region has 14 residues. Germline V gene data show CDR1 as SEHNR and CDR2 as FQNEAQ (reference sequence). CDR3 DNA sequence: TGTGCCAGCAGCCCCGGCGGATCGGGCACTGAAGCTTTCTTT. This codes for CASSPGGSGTEAFF.

This chain links TRBV6-1 with TRBJ1-2; D is undetermined. Germline CDR1 and CDR2: MNHNS and SASEGT. This CDR3 spans 13 amino acids. V was shortened by 3 bases and J by 1 base, with 6 bases between the two germline ends. CDR3 in amino acids: CASSERVNYGYTF. As DNA, the CDR3 is TGTGCCAGCAGTGAGAGGGTTAACTATGGCTACACCTTC.

This chain connects TRBV10-3 to TRBJ1-1; D possibly corresponds to TRBD1 (6 bases). V was clipped by 7 bases and J by 1 base, with 10 bases between them. Germline CDR1 ENHRY, CDR2 SYGVKD. The CDR3 totals 13 residues. CDR3 DNA sequence: TGTGCCATCAAACTACAGGGGAACACTGAAGCTTTCTTT. It specifies CAIKLQGNTEAFF.

This chain links TRBV5-1 with TRBJ1-2; tentative D call: TRBD1 (6 bases). The CDR3 covers 14 residues. The germline V gene encodes CDR1 SGHRS and CDR2 YFSETQ. V was clipped by 4 bases and J by 2 bases, with 12 bases between them. The CDR3: CASSPRTENYGYTF. The CDR3 bases are TGCGCCAGCAGCCCTAGGACAGAGAACTATGGCTACACCTTC.

The chain combines TRBV27 with TRBJ1-2; D might be TRBD1 (5 bases). CDR1 is MNHEY and CDR2 is SMNVEV in the germline V gene (reference sequence). The CDR3 has 13 amino acids. The germline V and J ends were trimmed by 0 bases and 7 bases, with 9 bases remaining between them. The CDR3 nucleotides are TGTGCCAGCAGTTTATCAGGGGAGGCTGGCTACACCTTC. Protein product: CASSLSGEAGYTF.

J is TRBJ2-5 and V is TRBV13; tentative D call: TRBD2 (6 bases). Deletions cut 0 bases from V and 6 bases from J, with 14 bases between. Looked up from germline, CDR1 is PRHDT and CDR2 is FYEKMQ (reference sequence). The CDR3 loop spans 15 amino acids. The CDR3 here is CASSLGGLKSQTQYF. CDR3 in DNA: TGTGCCAGCAGCTTAGGGGGACTCAAATCGCAGACCCAGTACTTC.

This clone showed up just a few times. This chain uses TRBV7-9 with TRBJ1-2; 9 nucleotides align to TRBD1. The CDR3 has 14 residues. CDR1 and CDR2 from the germline V gene are SEHNR and FQNEAQ (reference sequence). The J segment lost 8 bases and the V segment lost 4 bases, leaving 8 bases of the junction unmatched. The CDR3: CASSSRQGVIGYTF. CDR3 DNA: TGTGCCAGCAGCTCAAGACAGGGGGTAATAGGCTACACCTTC. The full variable domain, in which reference TRBV7-9 and TRBJ1-2 provide the parts outside the CDR3, is DTGVSQNPRHKITKRGQNVTFRCDPISEHNRLYWYRQTLGQGPEFLTYFQNEAQLEKSRLLSDRFSAERPKGSFSTLEIQRTEQGDSAMYLCASSSRQGVIGYTFGSGTRLTVV.

The rearrangement joins TRBV7-9 to TRBJ2-3, with TRBD2 matching over 8 bases. From germline, CDR1 is SEHNR and CDR2 FQNEAQ (reference sequence). This CDR3 comprises 13 residues. After removal of 3 bases from V and 6 bases from J, the junction contained 2 bases not matched to a gene. CDR3 nucleotides: TGTGCCAGCAGCTTGCGGGGGGCGGATACGCAGTATTTT. It is translated as CASSLRGADTQYF.

This clone showed up just a few times. The rearrangement links TRBV7-9 to TRBJ1-5; the D gene is possibly TRBD1 (6 bases). The CDR3 extends over 17 amino acids. Trimming stripped 0 bases from V and 5 bases from J, with 17 bases between. Germline loops: CDR1 SEHNR, CDR2 FQNEAQ (reference sequence). The CDR3 spells CASSLAFQGQRDQPQHF. CDR3 coding DNA: TGTGCCAGCAGCTTAGCGTTTCAAGGACAGCGTGATCAGCCCCAGCATTTT.

V and J are TRBV5-4 and TRBJ2-5; the match to TRBD2 covers 11 bases. Losses at the gene ends were 4 bases for V and 2 bases for J; bases not matched to a gene: 4. Germline V gives CDR1 SGHNT, CDR2 YYREEE (reference sequence). The length of the CDR3 is 15 residues. CDR3 DNA: TGTGCCAGCAGCGTCTCTAGCGGGGGGCAAGAGACCCAGTACTTC. This sequence encodes CASSVSSGGQETQYF.

This clone was recorded only once. The chain joins TRBV5-5 to TRBJ2-2, with D maybe TRBD1 (6 bases). Germline assignment: CDR1 SGHKS and CDR2 YYEKEE (reference sequence). Deletions cut 3 bases from V and 1 base from J, with 16 bases between. The CDR3 contains 17 residues. This chain's CDR3 is CASSSGAGTLNTGELFF. In nucleotides, the CDR3 is TGTGCCAGCAGCTCCGGAGCAGGGACACTGAACACCGGGGAGCTGTTTTTT.

The rearrangement links TRBV2 to TRBJ2-6, with a possible D match to TRBD2 (6 bases). CDR1 and CDR2 from the germline V gene are SNHLY and FYNNEI. The V and J ends lost 6 bases and 4 bases respectively, with 16 bases between them. The CDR3 contains 16 residues. The CDR3 bases are TGTGCCAGCAGAAAAGACGGGGGTGCCGGGGCCAACGTCCTGACTTTC. Translation: CASRKDGGAGANVLTF.

This chain links TRBV5-1 with TRBJ2-2, with 7 positions matching TRBD2. Germline V gives CDR1 SGHRS, CDR2 YFSETQ. CDR3 length: 16 residues. With 0 bases clipped from V and 2 bases from J, the junction kept 4 bases outside the gene matches. CDR3 nucleotides: TGCGCCAGCAGCTTGGGAGCGGGGCAAAACACCGGGGAGCTGTTTTTT. The encoded protein is CASSLGAGQNTGELFF.